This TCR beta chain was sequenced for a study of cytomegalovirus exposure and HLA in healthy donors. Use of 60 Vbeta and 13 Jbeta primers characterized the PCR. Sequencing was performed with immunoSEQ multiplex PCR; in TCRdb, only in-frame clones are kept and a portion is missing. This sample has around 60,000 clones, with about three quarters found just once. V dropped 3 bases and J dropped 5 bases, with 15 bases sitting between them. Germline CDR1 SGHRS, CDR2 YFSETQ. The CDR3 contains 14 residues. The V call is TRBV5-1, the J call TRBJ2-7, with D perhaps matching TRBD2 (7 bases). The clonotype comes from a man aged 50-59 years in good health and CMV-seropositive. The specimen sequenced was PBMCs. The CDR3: CASSSGGQGNEQYF. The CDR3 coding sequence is TGCGCCAGCAGCTCCGGGGGGCAGGGAAACGAGCAGTACTTC.